This T cell receptor beta chain was documented in a study of blood T cells in healthy people across ages (dated by TCRdb to between 2014 and 2017). Notes on the research overall: Template switching captured roughly one uniquely barcoded TCR beta cDNA molecule per two T cells in model experiments. The study measured age-related changes in TCR beta repertoire diversity using deep sequencing normalized with unique cDNA molecular identifiers. Two additional independent replicas of 1 million unique cDNA reads from the same blood draw were analyzed for two donors (one aged 18 to 29 and one aged 80 or older). The donors were split into four age groups: young (average around 15 years), middle-aged (roughly 39), aged (62) and long-lived (under 85). Points the paper makes about the study in general: Observed TCR beta diversity correlated strongly with the percentage of naive T cells measured by flow cytometry. Estimates of total diversity from one million sequenced T cells were regarded as lower bounds and underestimates. Because the CMV infection status of the donors was unknown, age-related changes in expanded clonotypes may potentially have been confounded. Since profiling was done on bulk unsorted PBMCs, naive and antigen-experienced compartments could not be conclusively compared. Compared with the aged group, more naive CD4+ T cells, fewer expanded clones and increased TCR diversity were shown by the long-lived group, suggesting age selection. As age increased, observed TCR beta diversity per million T cells dropped in a roughly linear way, and a significant reduction was already evident by age 40.

Donors were around 37 systemically healthy Caucasian individuals from Russia aged roughly 6 to 95 years. Each donor gave approximately 10 milliliters of peripheral blood, collected into EDTA-treated Vacutainer tubes. PBMCs were isolated by Ficoll-Paque density-gradient centrifugation, with at least 6 million obtained per sample. Total RNA, at least 6 micrograms per sample, was extracted from PBMCs with Trizol reagent. For every donor, flow cytometry on a PBMC aliquot measured the percentage of naive CD45RAhigh/CD27high T cells. Libraries were built with 5' RACE. The instrument was an Illumina HiSeq 2500. A second PCR of about 6 to 12 cycles was run with a J-beta primer mix and a sample-barcoded 5' primer. A unique molecular identifier was introduced onto each TCR beta cDNA molecule by a template-switch 5' adaptor carrying 12 random nucleotides. Each sample yielded at least 2.5 million CDR3-containing paired-end reads. All of the RNA was converted into first-strand cDNA using the Mint cDNA synthesis kit, with a TRBC-specific oligonucleotide serving as the primer. All cDNA was treated with uracil-DNA glycosylase and then went through a first 18-cycle PCR with the universal primers M1SS and BC2_uni_R. Concerning the study's data processing: Normalization of each sample was performed by random selection of 1 million high-quality reads, each carrying a distinct molecular identifier. Reads with shared molecular identifiers were discarded instead of being binned into consensus sequences. MiTCR, set to a Q25 quality threshold and the strictest error-elimination algorithm, was used for CDR3 identification, clonotype clustering and error correction. Lower-bound total TCR beta diversity was estimated with a nonparametric unseen species model using Euler transformation. The public reads were reanalyzed by TCRdb: fastp trimming at Q25, MiXCR alignment, in-frame beta chains only. Every entry covers one CDR3 protein and lists the most common genes and DNA from its rows. None of the V and J calls come from the authors' own analysis; TCRdb made them. For this sample the table gives roughly 1,100,000 distinct CDR3 sequences, of which approximately 25% were detected only once. About 0.69% of the sample is in the top ten clones.

Concerning this clonotype: There is no known antigen for this receptor. One base away there is no much larger clone; base qualities are not given.

This sample was shared with a second study, whose subject was T cells of mothers and their children. As the second study states: Donors were nine systemically healthy Caucasian individuals: three mothers and their six children. cDNA synthesis used all of the extracted RNA, with approximately 1.4 ug of RNA in each 15 ul reaction. In the second PCR, the M1S primer added sample barcodes and 2-4 random nucleotides. More than 9 million TCR beta CDR3 reads were obtained from each mother, and about 3 million reads were obtained from each child. Thymic selection shapes the output of TCR recombination in a similar way in related and unrelated pairs, and inherited differences have a minor effect. Normalized repertoire overlap was always slightly but never significantly higher in related than unrelated mother-child pairs. No persistent microchimeric T cell clones were found, with a detection sensitivity of 80 to 100 clones per million clonotypes. In the study, deep NGS was used to compare the TCR beta repertoires of mothers and children, and features distinguishing related mother-child pairs from unrelated individuals were sought. Mothers averaged roughly 40 +/- 4 years of age and children averaged approximately 11 +/- 4 years. After adapter ligation with NEBNext reagents, the libraries were sequenced on Illumina HiSeq 2000 with 100+100 nt paired-end reads. To prevent cross-contamination, the mother and child libraries were prepared a month apart and were sequenced in separate runs. For each donor, between about 450,000 and 2,300,000 distinct TCR beta clonotypes were identified. Naive TCR beta clonotypes were estimated from low-frequency clonotypes matched to each donor's FACS-determined naive share, without sorting.

Input material: blood. The clonotype originates from a girl aged 2 to 10 in good health.

The nucleotide sequence is TGTGCCAGCAGTTACGCGGAGGGGGCGGGTGAGCAGTTCTTC. Its product reads: CASSYAEGAGEQFF. Rearrangement joined TRBV6-5 to TRBJ2-1; TRBD1 is possibly the D segment (7 matching bases). As encoded in the germline V gene, CDR1 is MNHEY while CDR2 is SVGAGI. At the junction V is shortened by 2 bases and J by 9 bases, with 14 bases in between. Counted from cysteine to phenylalanine, this CDR3 has 14 amino acids. Of all the DNA, just the CDR3 is kept, 42 bases in frame from base 1.